The present T cell receptor beta chain was sequenced within a study of HIV-infected children after antiretroviral therapy interruption. Across the whole study: Children had CD4+ above 500, viral load below 50 copies/ml, either treatment arm.

The TCR library was built from RNA with a 3' RACE protocol and unique molecular identifiers. TCRdb recomputed calls from the 3' RACE reads with MiXCR, one row per CDR3 protein. The data show fewer than 100,000 distinct CDR3 sequences, less than 7% seen once. Study-wide points: Minor non-naive CD45RA+ populations, like EMRA or stem memory, might contaminate naive sorts.

Germline CDR1 and CDR2: SNHLY and FYNNEI. The CDR3 runs 13 residues. This clonotype was counted at least ten times. Its antigen is as yet unknown. Germline is not matched at one junction end, which may reflect a read error. Treatment of the sample: PENTA 11 planned treatment interruption arm or continuous ART arm. Cryopreserved PBMC samples required at least 5 million viable cells. Naive CD4+ CD45RA+ CD45RO- T cells were sorted from thawed PBMCs. The gene calls are TRBV2 and TRBJ2-5, with D perhaps TRBD2 (6 bases). This clonotype was sampled from a pool of human donors with HIV. The sequenced sample was CD45RA+ CD4+ T cells from PBMCs, pooled from several time points, obtained from a donor given antiretroviral therapy, either interrupted or continuous. The subset here: naive CD4+ CD45RA+ CD45RO- T cells. The CDR3 spells CASSFWGEDTQYF. In nucleotides, the CDR3 is TGTGCCAGCAGCTTCTGGGGGGAAGACACCCAGTACTTT.